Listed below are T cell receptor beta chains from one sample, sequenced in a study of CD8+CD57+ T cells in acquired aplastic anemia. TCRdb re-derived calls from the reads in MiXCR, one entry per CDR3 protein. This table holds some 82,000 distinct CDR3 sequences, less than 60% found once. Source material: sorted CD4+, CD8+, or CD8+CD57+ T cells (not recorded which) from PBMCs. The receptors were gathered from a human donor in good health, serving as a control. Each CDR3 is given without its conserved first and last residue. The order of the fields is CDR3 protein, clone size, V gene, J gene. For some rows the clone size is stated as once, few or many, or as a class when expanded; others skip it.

CDR3 protein: ASSMVSGGAYNEQF
clone size: many
V gene: TRBV19
J gene: TRBJ2-1

CDR3 protein: ATIVTGERYEQY
clone size: .
V gene: TRBV24-1
J gene: TRBJ2-7

CDR3 protein: ASSVGRANYGYT
clone size: few
V gene: TRBV9
J gene: TRBJ1-2

CDR3 protein: ASSVEQGNSPLH
clone size: many
V gene: TRBV9
J gene: TRBJ1-6

CDR3 protein: ASRDAGASYEQY
clone size: .
V gene: TRBV2
J gene: TRBJ2-7

CDR3 protein: ASSVGTGELF
clone size: many
V gene: TRBV9
J gene: TRBJ2-2

CDR3 protein: ASSQGTGGYGYT
clone size: many
V gene: TRBV4-1
J gene: TRBJ1-2

CDR3 protein: ASSYKGKAF
clone size: .
V gene: TRBV6-5
J gene: TRBJ1-1

CDR3 protein: ASSIRASGSMNNEQF
clone size: many
V gene: TRBV19
J gene: TRBJ2-1

CDR3 protein: SAQTFVRTGKSYNEQF
clone size: many
V gene: TRBV20-1
J gene: TRBJ2-1

CDR3 protein: ASRSGSNQPQH
clone size: many
V gene: TRBV7-2
J gene: TRBJ1-5

CDR3 protein: ASSESGEVQETQY
clone size: .
V gene: TRBV2
J gene: TRBJ2-5

CDR3 protein: ASSHPDRSYEQY
clone size: many
V gene: TRBV6-5
J gene: TRBJ2-7

CDR3 protein: SAREGLGGYEQY
clone size: many
V gene: TRBV20-1
J gene: TRBJ2-7

CDR3 protein: ASSLGQVGGYT
clone size: many
V gene: TRBV7-9
J gene: TRBJ1-2

CDR3 protein: ASSNMGAVDEQF
clone size: few
V gene: TRBV4-1
J gene: TRBJ2-1

CDR3 protein: SASIDGGTEAF
clone size: .
V gene: TRBV20-1
J gene: TRBJ1-1

CDR3 protein: SATRDNYQPQH
clone size: .
V gene: TRBV20-1
J gene: TRBJ1-5

CDR3 protein: ATSGVTGGEQY
clone size: once
V gene: TRBV24-1
J gene: TRBJ2-7

CDR3 protein: SARPQGTPADTQY
clone size: few
V gene: TRBV20-1
J gene: TRBJ2-3